Listed below are T cell receptor beta chains from one sample, sequenced in a study of cytomegalovirus exposure and HLA in healthy donors. TCRdb's copy holds only in-frame clones and misses some; the assay was immunoSEQ multiplex PCR. Of approximately 140,000 clones detected, less than 85% appear once; the ten largest clones hold approximately 8.8%. Sequenced material: PBMCs. The receptors stem from a woman aged 45-65 years in good health and CMV-seropositive. CDR3s include the opening cysteine and the closing phenylalanine or tryptophan. The D gene is left open where the match is weak. Size is stated for part of the rows, as once, few or many counts, or as a class when the clone is expanded.

V gene	D gene	J gene	clone size	CDR3 protein	CDR3 DNA
TRBV6-5	.	TRBJ2-1	.	CASRKGGAAEQFF	TGTGCCAGCAGAAAGGGTGGGGCGGCTGAGCAGTTCTTC
TRBV4-2	TRBD2	TRBJ2-1	.	CASSQVSTGGFNEQFF	TGTGCCAGCAGCCAAGTCAGTACGGGGGGATTCAATGAGCAGTTCTTC
TRBV9	.	TRBJ2-3	.	CASSEIGGGADTQYF	TGTGCCAGCTCCGAAATAGGGGGTGGGGCAGATACGCAGTATTTT
TRBV5-1	.	TRBJ2-2	.	CASSLEGATGELFF	TGCGCCAGCAGCTTGGAAGGAGCAACCGGGGAGCTGTTTTTT
TRBV6-4	.	TRBJ1-2	.	CASSERGQTFRGYTF	TGTGCCAGCAGTGAAAGAGGACAGACGTTTCGTGGCTACACCTTC
TRBV19	.	TRBJ2-1	.	CASSILNTGDLGNEQFF	TGTGCCAGTAGTATACTCAACACGGGTGATCTGGGCAATGAGCAGTTCTTC
TRBV14	.	TRBJ2-7	.	CASSQNTNRVHEQYF	TGTGCCAGCAGCCAAAATACTAACAGGGTCCACGAGCAGTACTTC
TRBV4-1	.	TRBJ2-5	.	CASSQDSSRGVYQETQYF	TGCGCCAGCAGCCAAGACTCGTCACGGGGAGTGTACCAAGAGACCCAGTACTTC
TRBV5-1	.	TRBJ2-1	.	CASSPSASSYNEQFF	TGCGCCAGCAGCCCGAGTGCGAGCTCCTACAATGAGCAGTTCTTC
TRBV19	.	TRBJ1-5	.	CATMGGVNQPQHF	TGTGCCACCATGGGGGGGGTCAATCAGCCCCAGCATTTT
TRBV30	.	TRBJ1-2	.	CAWSVRAHGYTF	TGTGCCTGGAGTGTCAGGGCCCATGGCTACACCTTC
TRBV10-3	.	TRBJ2-3	.	CAISPRDTDTQYF	TGTGCCATCAGTCCCCGAGACACAGATACGCAGTATTTT
TRBV7-7	TRBD2	TRBJ2-1	.	CASSPIVAGVYNEQFF	TGTGCTAGCAGCCCGATCGTAGCGGGGGTCTACAATGAGCAGTTCTTC
TRBV2	TRBD1	TRBJ1-1	.	CASSESQGQVNTEAFF	TGTGCCAGCAGTGAGTCCCAGGGACAGGTGAACACTGAAGCTTTCTTT
TRBV5-4	TRBD2	TRBJ2-7	.	CASSSGLAGGITYEQYF	TGTGCCAGCAGCTCGGGACTAGCGGGGGGTATCACCTACGAGCAGTACTTC
TRBV7-2	TRBD1	TRBJ1-1	.	CASSLVNLGTAHTEAFF	TGTGCCAGCAGCTTAGTCAATTTGGGGACAGCGCACACTGAAGCTTTCTTT
TRBV4-2	.	TRBJ2-3	.	CASSQDEGVNTQYF	TGTGCCAGCAGCCAAGATGAAGGGGTGAATACGCAGTATTTT
TRBV4-3	.	TRBJ1-1	.	CASSPRQALNTEAFF	TGCGCCAGCAGCCCCCGACAGGCCTTGAACACTGAAGCTTTCTTT
TRBV5-4	.	TRBJ1-6	.	CASSLRQGKSSYNSPLHF	TGTGCCAGCAGCTTGCGCCAGGGAAAGAGCTCCTATAATTCACCCCTCCACTTT
TRBV10-3	.	TRBJ2-3	.	CAISYNRVGTDTQYF	TGTGCCATCAGTTATAACAGGGTAGGGACAGATACGCAGTATTTT
TRBV7-2	.	TRBJ2-2	.	CASSLRTDSTGELFF	TGTGCCAGCAGCCTACGGACAGACTCCACCGGGGAGCTGTTTTTT
TRBV25-1	TRBD1	TRBJ2-7	.	CAISSGGSYEQYF	TGTGCCATCTCCTCAGGGGGTTCCTACGAGCAGTACTTC
TRBV11-2	.	TRBJ2-7	few	CASTGGPSYEQYF	TGTGCCAGCACCGGGGGGCCCTCCTACGAGCAGTACTTC
TRBV7-2	.	TRBJ2-3	.	CASSLVGRGPDTQYF	TGTGCCAGCAGCTTAGTTGGTAGGGGTCCAGATACGCAGTATTTT
TRBV7-9	.	TRBJ2-3	few	CASSPPRTTTDTQYF	TGTGCCAGCAGCCCCCCGAGAACTACGACAGATACGCAGTATTTT
TRBV12-5	.	TRBJ1-3	.	CASGLPSAGNTIYF	TGTGCTAGTGGTTTGCCCTCCGCTGGAAACACCATATATTTT
TRBV6-4	.	TRBJ2-2	once	CASSGARGPGELFF	TGTGCCAGCAGTGGAGCCCGGGGTCCCGGGGAGCTGTTTTTT
TRBV5-8	.	TRBJ1-6	.	CASNRANSPLHF	TGTGCCAGCAATAGAGCAAATTCACCCCTCCACTTT
TRBV6-1	.	TRBJ1-1	.	CASSPRFLGVTEAFF	TGTGCCAGCAGTCCGAGGTTCCTCGGGGTAACTGAAGCTTTCTTT
TRBV5-1	TRBD1	TRBJ1-6	.	CASSLGPGQGRSPLHF	TGCGCCAGCAGCTTGGGTCCGGGACAGGGACGATCACCCCTCCACTTT
TRBV4-1	.	TRBJ2-2	.	CASSQDPRTGELFF	TGCGCCAGCAGCCAAGATCCCAGGACCGGGGAGCTGTTTTTT
TRBV7-3	.	TRBJ2-7	.	CASSPQAGPSYEQYF	TGTGCCAGCAGCCCCCAGGCCGGCCCATCCTACGAGCAGTACTTC
TRBV5-1	.	TRBJ1-1	.	CASSLEGRALEAFF	TGCGCCAGCAGCCTGGAGGGCAGGGCTCTTGAAGCTTTCTTT
TRBV1	.	TRBJ1-3	.	CTSSRIQDTIYF	TGCACCAGCAGCAGGATACAGGACACCATATATTTT
TRBV9	TRBD2	TRBJ2-2	.	CASSINPGLAGGNTGELFF	TGTGCCAGCAGCATAAACCCGGGACTAGCGGGGGGGAACACCGGGGAGCTGTTTTTT
TRBV5-4	.	TRBJ1-2	.	CASSHDTPYGYTF	TGTGCCAGCAGCCACGACACCCCCTATGGCTACACCTTC
TRBV6-6	.	TRBJ1-1	few	CASSIPGDHTEAFF	TGTGCCAGCAGTATCCCGGGGGATCACACTGAAGCTTTCTTT
TRBV14	TRBD2	TRBJ2-5	.	CASSQGGGGAGETQYF	TGTGCCAGCAGCCAGGGAGGCGGGGGTGCTGGGGAGACCCAGTACTTC
TRBV5-1	TRBD2	TRBJ2-1	.	CASSVTAGVYNEQFF	TGCGCCAGCAGCGTGACAGCGGGGGTTTACAATGAGCAGTTCTTC
TRBV28	.	TRBJ2-5	.	CASSLPRETQYF	TGTGCCAGCAGTTTACCGCGAGAGACCCAGTACTTC
TRBV6-5	.	TRBJ1-2	.	CASSYSGVSNYGYTF	TGTGCCAGCAGTTACTCAGGGGTTTCTAACTATGGCTACACCTTC
TRBV18	.	TRBJ1-6	.	CASSPNRVGDNSPLHF	TGTGCCAGCTCACCAAACAGGGTAGGAGATAATTCACCCCTCCACTTT
TRBV6-4	.	TRBJ1-2	.	CASSPLEGMGYTF	TGTGCCAGCAGTCCCTTGGAGGGGATGGGCTACACCTTC
TRBV11-2	TRBD2	TRBJ2-7	few	CASSPDGGTYEQYF	TGTGCCAGCAGCCCTGACGGGGGGACCTACGAGCAGTACTTC
TRBV7-7	.	TRBJ2-2	once	CASRQANTGELFF	TGTGCAAGTAGACAGGCAAACACCGGGGAGCTGTTTTTT
TRBV30	TRBD1	TRBJ1-4	few	CAWSAGTGGGKLFF	TGTGCCTGGAGCGCCGGGACAGGGGGCGGAAAACTGTTTTTT
TRBV4-3	.	TRBJ2-2	.	CASSQEGTGGANTGELFF	TGCGCCAGCAGCCAAGAAGGTACAGGTGGCGCGAACACCGGGGAGCTGTTTTTT
TRBV7-2	.	TRBJ1-2	.	CASSPGGRTAASYYGYTF	TGTGCCAGCAGCCCCGGCGGACGGACAGCCGCGAGTTACTATGGCTACACCTTC
TRBV5-1	.	TRBJ1-1	.	CASSPTSTGSTEAFF	TGCGCCAGCAGCCCCACGAGTACAGGGTCCACTGAAGCTTTCTTT
TRBV2	.	TRBJ1-3	.	CASGLSSGNTIYF	TGTGCCAGCGGTTTGAGCTCTGGAAACACCATATATTTT
TRBV29-1	.	TRBJ2-5	.	CSGGQPQETQYF	TGCAGCGGTGGACAGCCCCAAGAGACCCAGTACTTC
TRBV28	.	TRBJ1-5	.	CASSLPPDQPQHF	TGTGCCAGCAGTTTACCCCCTGATCAGCCCCAGCATTTT
TRBV5-8	TRBD1	TRBJ2-7	.	CASSTGTDSPGEQYF	TGTGCCAGCAGCACCGGGACAGACAGTCCAGGCGAGCAGTACTTC
TRBV7-9	.	TRBJ1-6	.	CASSFGTKNSPLHF	TGTGCCAGCAGCTTTGGGACAAAAAATTCACCCCTCCACTTT
TRBV2	.	TRBJ2-7	.	CASKGVGSYEQYF	TGTGCCAGCAAGGGGGTCGGAAGCTACGAGCAGTACTTC
TRBV10-3	TRBD1	TRBJ1-1	.	CAISQTGVDEAFF	TGTGCCATCAGCCAAACAGGGGTGGATGAAGCTTTCTTT
TRBV7-9	TRBD2	TRBJ2-7	few	CASSHRLAGEVNEQYF	TGTGCCAGCAGCCATCGACTAGCGGGTGAAGTCAACGAGCAGTACTTC
TRBV29-1	.	TRBJ1-3	.	CSAEDSGNTIYF	TGCAGCGCCGAGGACTCAGGCAACACCATATATTTT
TRBV13	TRBD2	TRBJ2-6	.	CASSLGSAAGAGANVLTF	TGTGCCAGCAGCTTAGGGTCGGCCGCGGGGGCTGGGGCCAACGTCCTGACTTTC
TRBV6-1	TRBD1	TRBJ1-1	once	CASSEESRGQGGEAFF	TGTGCCAGCAGTGAAGAATCCCGGGGACAGGGAGGAGAAGCTTTCTTT